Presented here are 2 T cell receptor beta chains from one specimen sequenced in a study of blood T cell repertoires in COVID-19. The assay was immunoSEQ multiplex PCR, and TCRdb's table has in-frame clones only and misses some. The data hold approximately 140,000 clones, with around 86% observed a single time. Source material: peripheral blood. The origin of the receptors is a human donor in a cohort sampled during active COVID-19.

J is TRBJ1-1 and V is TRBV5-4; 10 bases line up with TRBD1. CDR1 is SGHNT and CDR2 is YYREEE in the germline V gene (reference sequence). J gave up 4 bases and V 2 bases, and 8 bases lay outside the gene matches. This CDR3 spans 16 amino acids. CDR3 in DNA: TGTGCCAGCAGCTTACTGACAGGGGGCGCTGGCACTGAAGCTTTCTTT. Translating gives CASSLLTGGAGTEAFF.

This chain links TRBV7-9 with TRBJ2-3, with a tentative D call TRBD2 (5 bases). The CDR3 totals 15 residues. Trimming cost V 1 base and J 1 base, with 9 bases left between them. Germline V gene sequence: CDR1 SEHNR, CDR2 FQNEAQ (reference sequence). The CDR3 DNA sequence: TGTGCCAGCAGCTTAGGGGCGGGTCGCACAGATACGCAGTATTTT. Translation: CASSLGAGRTDTQYF.